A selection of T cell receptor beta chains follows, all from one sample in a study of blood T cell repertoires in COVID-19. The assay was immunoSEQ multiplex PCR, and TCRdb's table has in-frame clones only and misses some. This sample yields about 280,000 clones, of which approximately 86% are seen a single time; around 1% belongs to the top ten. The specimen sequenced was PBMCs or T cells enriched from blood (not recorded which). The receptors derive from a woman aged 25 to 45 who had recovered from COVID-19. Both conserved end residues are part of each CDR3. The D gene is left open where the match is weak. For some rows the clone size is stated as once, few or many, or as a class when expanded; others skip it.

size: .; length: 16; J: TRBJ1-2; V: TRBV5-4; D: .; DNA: TGTGCCAGCAGCTCGAGTTTGACAGGAGGCGCCTATGGCTACACCTTC; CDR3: CASSSSLTGGAYGYTF
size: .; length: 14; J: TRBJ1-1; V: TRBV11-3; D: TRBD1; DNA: TGTGCCAGCAGCCCCAGGGGGCGATACACTGAAGCTTTCTTT; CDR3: CASSPRGRYTEAFF
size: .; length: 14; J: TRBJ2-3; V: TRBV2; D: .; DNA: TGTGCCAGCAGTGAATCGAGGGGCACAGATACGCAGTATTTT; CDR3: CASSESRGTDTQYF
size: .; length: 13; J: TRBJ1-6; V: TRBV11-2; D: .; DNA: TGTGCCAGCAGCCCTGGCTCGAATTCACCCCTCCACTTT; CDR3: CASSPGSNSPLHF
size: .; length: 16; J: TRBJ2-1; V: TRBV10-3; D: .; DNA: TGTGCCATCAGTGAGTCGGGTAGCTATTACTACAATGAGCAGTTCTTC; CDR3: CAISESGSYYYNEQFF
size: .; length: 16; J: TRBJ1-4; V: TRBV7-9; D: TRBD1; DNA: TGTGCCAGCAGTCCCCAAGGGGGCCCTATTAATGAAAAACTGTTTTTT; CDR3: CASSPQGGPINEKLFF
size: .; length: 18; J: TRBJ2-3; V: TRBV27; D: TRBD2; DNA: TGTGCCAGCAGTTCTCTAGCGGAAAGCTATCCTAGCACAGATACGCAGTATTTT; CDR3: CASSSLAESYPSTDTQYF
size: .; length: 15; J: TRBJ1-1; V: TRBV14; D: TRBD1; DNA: TGTGCCAGCAGCCAAAGGTCAGGGGGAATGTCTGAAGCTTTCTTT; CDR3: CASSQRSGGMSEAFF
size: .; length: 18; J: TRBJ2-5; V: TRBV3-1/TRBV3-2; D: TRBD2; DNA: TGTGCCAGCAGCCAAGATATCGTAGCGGGGGGTTTAGGAGAGACCCAGTACTTC; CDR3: CASSQDIVAGGLGETQYF
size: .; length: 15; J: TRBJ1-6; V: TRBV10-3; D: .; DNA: TGTGCCATCAGTGCAGGGGACTCCTATAATTCACCCCTCCACTTT; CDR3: CAISAGDSYNSPLHF
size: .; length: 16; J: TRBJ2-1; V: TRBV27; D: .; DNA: TGTGCCAGCAGTTTACTCTTCAGTGGAGTGGTCGGTGAGCAGTTCTTC; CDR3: CASSLLFSGVVGEQFF
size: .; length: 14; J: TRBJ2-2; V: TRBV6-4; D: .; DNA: TGTGCCAGCTGGAGAGCAGACCGCACCGGGGAGCTGTTTTTT; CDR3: CASWRADRTGELFF
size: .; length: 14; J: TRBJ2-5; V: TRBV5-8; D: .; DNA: TGTGCCAGCGCTACGACAGGCCGGGTAAAGACCCAGTACTTC; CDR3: CASATTGRVKTQYF
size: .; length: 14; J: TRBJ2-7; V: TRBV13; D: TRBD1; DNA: TGTGCCAGCAGCTCGGGACAGACGAGGAGGGAGCAGTACTTC; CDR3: CASSSGQTRREQYF
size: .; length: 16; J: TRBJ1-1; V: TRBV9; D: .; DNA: TGTGCCAGCAGCGTAGACCCAGACAGACCGAACACTGAAGCTTTCTTT; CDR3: CASSVDPDRPNTEAFF
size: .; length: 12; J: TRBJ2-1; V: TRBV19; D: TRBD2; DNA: TGTGCCAGTAGATTAGCGGGGGGTGCGCGGTTCTTC; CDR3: CASRLAGGARFF
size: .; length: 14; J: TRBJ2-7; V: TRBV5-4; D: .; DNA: TGTGCCAGCAGCTCCCGGGTAGATCCAGTGGAGCAGTACTTC; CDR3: CASSSRVDPVEQYF
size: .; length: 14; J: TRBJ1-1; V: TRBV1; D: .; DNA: TGCACCAGCAGCCAGGACAGGGAGGCTACTGAAGCTTTCTTT; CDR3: CTSSQDREATEAFF
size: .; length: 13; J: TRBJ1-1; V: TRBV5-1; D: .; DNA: TGCGCCAGCAGCTTAGAAGGGGGCACTGAAGCTTTCTTT; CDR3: CASSLEGGTEAFF
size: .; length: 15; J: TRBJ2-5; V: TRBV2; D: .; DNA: TGTGCCAGCAGTGAAGTTGGACAGCCGCAAGAGACCCAGTACTTC; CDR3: CASSEVGQPQETQYF
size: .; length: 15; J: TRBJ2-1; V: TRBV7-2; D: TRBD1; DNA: TGTGCCAGCAGCTTGGGCAGGGGGTCCTACAATGAGCAGTTCTTC; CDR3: CASSLGRGSYNEQFF
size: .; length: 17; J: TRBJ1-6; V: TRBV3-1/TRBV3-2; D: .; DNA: TGTGCCAGCAGCCAAGGAAAGGAAGGGGTCAATAATTCACCCCTCCACTTT; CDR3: CASSQGKEGVNNSPLHF
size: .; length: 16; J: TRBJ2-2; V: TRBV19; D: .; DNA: TGTGCCAGTAGAGGGGGGGCTAGCCCTCCCACCGGGGAGCTGTTTTTT; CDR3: CASRGGASPPTGELFF
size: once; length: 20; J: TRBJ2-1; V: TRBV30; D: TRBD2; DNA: TGTGCCTGGAGTGGTCGGGCGACTAGCGGGCTCCCTTGGCCCTACAATGAGCAGTTCTTC; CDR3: CAWSGRATSGLPWPYNEQFF
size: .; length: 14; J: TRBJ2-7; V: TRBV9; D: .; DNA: TGTGCCAGCAGCGTAGCCGGGTGGGGGGACGAGCAGTACTTC; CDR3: CASSVAGWGDEQYF
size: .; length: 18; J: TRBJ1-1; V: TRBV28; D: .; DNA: TGTGCCAGCAGTTTTCCCGGGGTTCCCCAATTTGGGTCGGCTGAAGCTTTCTTT; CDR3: CASSFPGVPQFGSAEAFF
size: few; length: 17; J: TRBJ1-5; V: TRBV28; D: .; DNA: TGTGCCAGCAGCCTCGCCGACTGGGGCGGCGGCAATCAGCCCCAGCATTTT; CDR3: CASSLADWGGGNQPQHF
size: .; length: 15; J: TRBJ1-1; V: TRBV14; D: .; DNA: TGTGCCAGCAGTCAAGTCGCGGGGCTGGGCACTGAAGCTTTCTTT; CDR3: CASSQVAGLGTEAFF
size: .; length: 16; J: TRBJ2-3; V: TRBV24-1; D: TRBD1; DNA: TGTGCCACCAGCGACAGACAGGGGCCTAGCACAGATACGCAGTATTTT; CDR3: CATSDRQGPSTDTQYF
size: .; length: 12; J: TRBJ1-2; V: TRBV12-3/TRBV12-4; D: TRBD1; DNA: TGTGCCAGCATGGGACAGGGCGGCGGCTACACCTTC; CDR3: CASMGQGGGYTF
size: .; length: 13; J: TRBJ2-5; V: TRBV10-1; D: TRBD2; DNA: TGCGCCAGCAGTGAAAGTCGGGCTAGCGGGCCAAACTTC; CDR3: CASSESRASGPNF
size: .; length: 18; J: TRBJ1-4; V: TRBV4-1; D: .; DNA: TGCGCCAGCAGCCAAGATAGTGTCGGGGGTCGGGTTGGTGAAAAACTGTTTTTT; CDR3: CASSQDSVGGRVGEKLFF
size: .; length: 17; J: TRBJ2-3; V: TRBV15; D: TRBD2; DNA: TGTGCCACCAGCAGAGATCTGACTAGCGGGGCCACAGATACGCAGTATTTT; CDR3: CATSRDLTSGATDTQYF
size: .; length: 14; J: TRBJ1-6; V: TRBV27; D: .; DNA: TGTGCCAGCAGTTTTTCAGGGGCTAATTCACCCCTCCACTTT; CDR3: CASSFSGANSPLHF
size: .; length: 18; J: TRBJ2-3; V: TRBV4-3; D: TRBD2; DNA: TGCGCCAGCAGCCAAGATGGAGTTGAAGCGGGGAACGCAGATACGCAGTATTTT; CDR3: CASSQDGVEAGNADTQYF
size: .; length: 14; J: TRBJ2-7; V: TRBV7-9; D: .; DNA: TGTGCCAGCAGCTTAGTCGGGGGCTCCTACGAGCAGTACTTC; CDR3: CASSLVGGSYEQYF
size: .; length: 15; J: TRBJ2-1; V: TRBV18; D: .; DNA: TGTGCCAGCTCACCACTGAGCGTCCCGATCAATGAGCAGTTCTTC; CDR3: CASSPLSVPINEQFF
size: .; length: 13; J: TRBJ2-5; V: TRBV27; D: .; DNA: TGTGCCAGCAGTCCCCTGTACCAAGAGACCCAGTACTTC; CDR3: CASSPLYQETQYF
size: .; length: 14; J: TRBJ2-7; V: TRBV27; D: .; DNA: TGTGCCAGCAGACCGTCAGGGACATCTCACGAGCAGTACTTC; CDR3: CASRPSGTSHEQYF
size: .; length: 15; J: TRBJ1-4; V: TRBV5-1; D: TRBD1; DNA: TGCGCCAGCAGCCCTGCGGGACAGACTAATGAAAAACTGTTTTTT; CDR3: CASSPAGQTNEKLFF
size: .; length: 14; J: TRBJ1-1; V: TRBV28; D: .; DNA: TGTGCCAGCAGTCCAGTGACAGCAAACACTGAAGCTTTCTTT; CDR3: CASSPVTANTEAFF
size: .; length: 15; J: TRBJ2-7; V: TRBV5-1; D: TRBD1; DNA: TGCGCCAGCAGCTTGGGAACAGGGGTTGGTTACGAGCAGTACTTC; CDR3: CASSLGTGVGYEQYF
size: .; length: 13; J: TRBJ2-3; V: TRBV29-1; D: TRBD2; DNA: TGCAGCGTTGACGGCGGGGGGGGAGATACGCAGTATTTT; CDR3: CSVDGGGGDTQYF
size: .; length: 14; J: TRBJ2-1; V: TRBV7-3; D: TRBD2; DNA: TGTGCCAGCAGCCCATCCCTAGCGGATAATGAGCAGTTCTTC; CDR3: CASSPSLADNEQFF
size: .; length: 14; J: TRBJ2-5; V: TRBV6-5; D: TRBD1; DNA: TGTGCCAGCAGTTACCGGGACAGCCAAGAGACCCAGTACTTC; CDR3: CASSYRDSQETQYF
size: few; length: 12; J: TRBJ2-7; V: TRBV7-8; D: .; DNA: TGTGCCAGCACCGCGCCCACGGACGAGCAGTACTTC; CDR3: CASTAPTDEQYF
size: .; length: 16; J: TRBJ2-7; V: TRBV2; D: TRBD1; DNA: TGTGCCAGCTGCTTTCCGGGACAGCGGCCATCCTACGAGCAGTACTTC; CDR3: CASCFPGQRPSYEQYF
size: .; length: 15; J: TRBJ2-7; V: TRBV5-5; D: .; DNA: TGTGCCAGCAGCCCTGGGCCGGGGACTCCCTACGAGCAGTACTTC; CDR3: CASSPGPGTPYEQYF
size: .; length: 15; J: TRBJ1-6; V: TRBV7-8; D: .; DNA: TGTGCCAGCAGCGCCCTTCCGACAACGGATTCACCCCTCCACTTT; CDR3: CASSALPTTDSPLHF
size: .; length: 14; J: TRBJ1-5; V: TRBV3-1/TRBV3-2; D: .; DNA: TGTGCCAGCAGCCAGGACAGCCACAATCAGCCCCAGCATTTT; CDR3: CASSQDSHNQPQHF
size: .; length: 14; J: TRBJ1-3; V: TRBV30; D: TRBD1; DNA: TGTGCCAGGGACAGGGGGCGCGATGGAAACACCATATATTTT; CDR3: CARDRGRDGNTIYF
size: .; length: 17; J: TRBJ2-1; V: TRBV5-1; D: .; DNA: TGCGCCAGCAGGCCCCGCCCGACGGGGAGCTCATGGAATGAGCAGTTCTTC; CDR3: CASRPRPTGSSWNEQFF